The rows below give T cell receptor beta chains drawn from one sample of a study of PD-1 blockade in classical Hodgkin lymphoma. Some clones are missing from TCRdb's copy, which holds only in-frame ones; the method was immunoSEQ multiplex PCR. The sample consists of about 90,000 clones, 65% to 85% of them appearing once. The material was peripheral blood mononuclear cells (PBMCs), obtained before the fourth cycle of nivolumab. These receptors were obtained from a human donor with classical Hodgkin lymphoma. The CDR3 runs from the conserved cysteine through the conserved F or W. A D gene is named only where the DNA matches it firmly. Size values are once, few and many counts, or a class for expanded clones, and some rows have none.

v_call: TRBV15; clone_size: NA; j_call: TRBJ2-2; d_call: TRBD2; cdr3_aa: CATSPRGGSNTGELFF; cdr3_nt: TGTGCCACCAGCCCACGGGGGGGGTCGAACACCGGGGAGCTGTTTTTT
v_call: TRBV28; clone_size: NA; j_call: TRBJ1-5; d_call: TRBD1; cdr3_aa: CASSPPQGAGGSQPQHF; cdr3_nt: TGTGCCAGCAGCCCCCCCCAGGGGGCAGGGGGGTCTCAGCCCCAGCATTTT
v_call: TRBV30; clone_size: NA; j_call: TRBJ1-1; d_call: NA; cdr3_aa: CAWGDRGTEAFF; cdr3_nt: TGTGCCTGGGGAGATCGGGGCACTGAAGCTTTCTTT
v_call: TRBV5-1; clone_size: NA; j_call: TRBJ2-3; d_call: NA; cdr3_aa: CASTPVGVTDTQYF; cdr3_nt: TGCGCCAGCACCCCGGTGGGGGTCACAGATACGCAGTATTTT
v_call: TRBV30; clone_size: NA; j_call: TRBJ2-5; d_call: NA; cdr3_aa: CAWSGGETQYF; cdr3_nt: TGTGCCTGGAGTGGGGGGGAGACCCAGTACTTC
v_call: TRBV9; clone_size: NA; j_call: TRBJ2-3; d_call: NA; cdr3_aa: CASSPDRIPTDTQYF; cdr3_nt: TGTGCCAGCAGCCCTGACAGAATCCCCACAGATACGCAGTATTTT
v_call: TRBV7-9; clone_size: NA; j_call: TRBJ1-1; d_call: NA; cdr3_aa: CASTLGGRTEAFF; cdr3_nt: TGTGCCAGCACCCTTGGGGGACGCACTGAAGCTTTCTTT
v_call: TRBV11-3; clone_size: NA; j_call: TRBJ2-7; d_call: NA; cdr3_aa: CASSLGGPGNYEQYF; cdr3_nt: TGTGCCAGCAGCTTAGGGGGCCCAGGGAACTACGAGCAGTACTTC
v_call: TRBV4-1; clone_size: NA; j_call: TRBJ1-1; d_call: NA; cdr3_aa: CASSQEGGRGRLVDTEAFF; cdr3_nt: TGCGCCAGCAGCCAAGAAGGTGGCAGGGGAAGATTGGTGGACACTGAAGCTTTCTTT
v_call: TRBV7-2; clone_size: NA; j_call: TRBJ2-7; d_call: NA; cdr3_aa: CASSLPPPLEQYF; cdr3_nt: TGTGCCAGCAGCTTACCTCCCCCACTCGAGCAGTACTTC
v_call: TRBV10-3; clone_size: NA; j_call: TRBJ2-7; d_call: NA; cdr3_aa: CAISTTGYEQYF; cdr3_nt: TGTGCCATCAGTACAACAGGCTACGAGCAGTACTTC
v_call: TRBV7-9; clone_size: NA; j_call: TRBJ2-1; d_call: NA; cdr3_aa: CASSLDWLDYNEQFF; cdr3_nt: TGTGCCAGCAGCTTAGACTGGCTGGACTACAATGAGCAGTTCTTC
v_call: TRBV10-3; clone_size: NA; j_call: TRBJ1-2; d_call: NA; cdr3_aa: CAISEFQGKNYGYTF; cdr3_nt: TGTGCCATCAGTGAGTTTCAGGGTAAGAACTATGGCTACACCTTC
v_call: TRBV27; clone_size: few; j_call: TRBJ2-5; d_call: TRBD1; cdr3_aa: CASSPLDRGQEETQYF; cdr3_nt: TGTGCCAGCAGTCCCCTCGACAGGGGGCAGGAAGAGACCCAGTACTTC
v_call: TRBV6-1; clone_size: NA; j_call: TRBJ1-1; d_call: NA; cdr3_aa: CASSEALQGEAFF; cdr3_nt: TGTGCCAGCAGTGAAGCGCTTCAGGGAGAAGCTTTCTTT
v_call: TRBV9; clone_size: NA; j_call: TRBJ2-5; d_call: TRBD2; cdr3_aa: CASSVSLAGSGETQYF; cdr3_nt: TGTGCCAGCAGCGTATCACTAGCGGGATCTGGGGAGACCCAGTACTTC
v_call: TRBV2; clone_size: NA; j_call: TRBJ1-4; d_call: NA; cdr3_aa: CASRLDLGEKLFF; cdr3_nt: TGTGCCAGCAGACTTGACCTGGGGGAAAAACTGTTTTTT
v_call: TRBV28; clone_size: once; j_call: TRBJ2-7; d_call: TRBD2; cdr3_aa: CASSSWTSSNEQYF; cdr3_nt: TGTGCCAGCAGCAGTTGGACTAGCAGTAACGAGCAGTACTTC
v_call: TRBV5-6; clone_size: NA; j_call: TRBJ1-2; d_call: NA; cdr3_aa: CASSLGQAEYGYTF; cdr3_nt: TGTGCCAGCAGCTTGGGTCAGGCAGAGTATGGCTACACCTTC
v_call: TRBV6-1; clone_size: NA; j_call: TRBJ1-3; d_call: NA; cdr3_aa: CASSQLTGTGNTIYF; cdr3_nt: TGTGCCAGCAGCCAACTTACAGGGACTGGAAACACCATATATTTT
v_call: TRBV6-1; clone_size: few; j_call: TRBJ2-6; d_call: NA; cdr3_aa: CASSEAGFAGANVLTF; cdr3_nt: TGTGCCAGCAGTGAGGCCGGTTTTGCTGGGGCCAACGTCCTGACTTTC
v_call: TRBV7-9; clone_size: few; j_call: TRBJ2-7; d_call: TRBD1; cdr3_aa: CASSSGEGDRAHEQYF; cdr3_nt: TGTGCCAGCAGCTCCGGGGAGGGGGACAGGGCGCACGAGCAGTACTTC
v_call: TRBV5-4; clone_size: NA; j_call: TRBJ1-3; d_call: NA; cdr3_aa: CASSSRVQGRVGNTIYF; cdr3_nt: TGTGCCAGCAGCTCTCGAGTACAGGGTAGGGTTGGAAACACCATATATTTT
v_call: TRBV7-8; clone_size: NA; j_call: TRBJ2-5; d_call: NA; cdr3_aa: CASSPRSGETQYF; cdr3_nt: TGTGCCAGCAGCCCAAGGTCGGGAGAGACCCAGTACTTC
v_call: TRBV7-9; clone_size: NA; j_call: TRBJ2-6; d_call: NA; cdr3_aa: CASNSGSGANVLTF; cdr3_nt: TGTGCCAGCAACTCCGGCTCTGGGGCCAACGTCCTGACTTTC
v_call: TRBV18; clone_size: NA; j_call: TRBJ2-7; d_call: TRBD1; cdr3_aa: CASSTGDEQYF; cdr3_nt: TGTGCCAGCTCAACAGGGGACGAGCAGTACTTC
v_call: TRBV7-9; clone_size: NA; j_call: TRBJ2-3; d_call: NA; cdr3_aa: CASSSGARGLSDTQYF; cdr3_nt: TGTGCCAGCAGCTCGGGCGCCCGGGGGTTGTCAGATACGCAGTATTTT
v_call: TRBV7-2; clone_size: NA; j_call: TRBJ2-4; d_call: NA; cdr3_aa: CASSLAGEDIQYF; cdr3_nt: TGTGCCAGCAGCTTAGCCGGGGAAGACATTCAGTACTTC
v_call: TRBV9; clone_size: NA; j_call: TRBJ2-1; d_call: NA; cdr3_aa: CASSVVPYNEQFF; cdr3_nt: TGTGCCAGCAGCGTAGTGCCGTACAATGAGCAGTTCTTC
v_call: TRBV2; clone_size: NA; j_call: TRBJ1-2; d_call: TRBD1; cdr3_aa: CASRETGVYGYTF; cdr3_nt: TGTGCCAGCAGAGAGACAGGGGTTTATGGCTACACCTTC
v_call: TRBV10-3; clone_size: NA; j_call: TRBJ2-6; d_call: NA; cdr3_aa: CAISESWGRSGANVLTF; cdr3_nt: TGTGCCATCAGTGAGTCTTGGGGCAGATCTGGGGCCAACGTCCTGACTTTC
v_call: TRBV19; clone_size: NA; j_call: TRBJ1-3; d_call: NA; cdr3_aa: CASSRQPISGNTIYF; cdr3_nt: TGTGCCAGTAGCCGACAGCCTATCTCTGGAAACACCATATATTTT
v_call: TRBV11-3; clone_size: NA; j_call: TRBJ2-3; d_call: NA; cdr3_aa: CASSSGDTQYF; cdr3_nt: TGTGCCAGCAGTTCTGGAGATACGCAGTATTTT
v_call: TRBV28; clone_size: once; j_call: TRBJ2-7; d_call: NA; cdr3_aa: CATGVFVPYEQYF; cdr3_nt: TGTGCCACCGGGGTTTTCGTCCCCTACGAGCAGTACTTC
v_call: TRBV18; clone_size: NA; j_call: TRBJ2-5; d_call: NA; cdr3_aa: CASSPWDSETQYF; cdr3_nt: TGTGCCAGCTCACCGTGGGATTCGGAGACCCAGTACTTC
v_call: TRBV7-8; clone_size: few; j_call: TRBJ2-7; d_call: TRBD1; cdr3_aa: CASSIQGAGEQYF; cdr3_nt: TGTGCCAGCAGCATACAGGGGGCGGGCGAGCAGTACTTC
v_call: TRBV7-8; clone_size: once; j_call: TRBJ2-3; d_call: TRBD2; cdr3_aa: CASSLGAGGTDTQYF; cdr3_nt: TGTGCCAGCAGCTTAGGTGCGGGAGGGACAGATACGCAGTATTTT
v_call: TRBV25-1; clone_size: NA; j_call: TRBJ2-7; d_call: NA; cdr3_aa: CASSEYGVYEQYF; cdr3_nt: TGTGCCAGCAGTGAATATGGGGTTTACGAGCAGTACTTC
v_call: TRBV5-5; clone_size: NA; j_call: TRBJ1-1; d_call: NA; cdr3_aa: CASSSRETEAFF; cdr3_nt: TGTGCCAGCAGCTCCAGGGAAACTGAAGCTTTCTTT
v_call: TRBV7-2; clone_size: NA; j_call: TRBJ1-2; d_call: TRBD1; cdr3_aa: CASSTGTGYGYTF; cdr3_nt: TGTGCCAGCAGCACTGGGACAGGGTATGGCTACACCTTC
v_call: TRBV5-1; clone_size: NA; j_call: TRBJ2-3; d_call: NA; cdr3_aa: CATARGGSTDTQYF; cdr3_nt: TGCGCCACCGCAAGGGGCGGTAGCACAGATACGCAGTATTTT
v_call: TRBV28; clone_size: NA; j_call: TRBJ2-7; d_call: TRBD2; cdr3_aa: CASSSSGLSYEQYF; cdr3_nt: TGTGCCAGCAGTTCTAGCGGACTCTCCTACGAGCAGTACTTC
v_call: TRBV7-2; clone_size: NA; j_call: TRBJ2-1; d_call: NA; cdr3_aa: CASSLARSEQFF; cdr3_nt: TGTGCCAGCAGCTTAGCTAGGTCTGAGCAGTTCTTC
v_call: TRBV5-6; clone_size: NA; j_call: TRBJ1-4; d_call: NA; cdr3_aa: CASSQLTNEKLFF; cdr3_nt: TGTGCCAGCAGCCAACTAACTAATGAAAAACTGTTTTTT
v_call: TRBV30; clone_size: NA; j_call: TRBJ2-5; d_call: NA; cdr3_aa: CAWSVKGLRETQYF; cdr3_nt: TGTGCCTGGAGTGTAAAGGGTTTGAGAGAGACCCAGTACTTC
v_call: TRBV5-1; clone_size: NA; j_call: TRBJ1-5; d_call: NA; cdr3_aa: CASSLRGAPNQPQHF; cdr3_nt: TGCGCCAGCAGCTTGCGCGGGGCACCCAATCAGCCCCAGCATTTT
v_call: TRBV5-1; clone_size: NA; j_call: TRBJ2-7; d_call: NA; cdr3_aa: CASSDGFLTREQYF; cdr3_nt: TGCGCCAGCAGCGACGGGTTTCTCACTCGCGAGCAGTACTTC
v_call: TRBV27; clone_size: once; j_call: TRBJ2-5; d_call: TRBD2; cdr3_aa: CASSSPASGRAEETQYF; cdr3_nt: TGTGCCAGCAGTTCCCCCGCTAGCGGGAGGGCGGAAGAGACCCAGTACTTC